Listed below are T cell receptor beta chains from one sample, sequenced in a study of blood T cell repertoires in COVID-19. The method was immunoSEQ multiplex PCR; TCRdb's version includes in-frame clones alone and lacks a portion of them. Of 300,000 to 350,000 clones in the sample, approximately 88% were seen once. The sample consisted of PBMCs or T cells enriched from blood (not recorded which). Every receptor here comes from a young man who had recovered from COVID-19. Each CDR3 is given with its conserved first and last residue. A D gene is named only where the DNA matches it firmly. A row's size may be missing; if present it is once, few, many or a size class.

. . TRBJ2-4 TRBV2 TGTGCCAGCGGGGGGAGGGACATCGCCAAAAACATTCAGTACTTC CASGGRDIAKNIQYF
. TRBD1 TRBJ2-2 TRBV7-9 TGTGCCAGCAGCCCCCGGGACAGGTGGAACACCGGGGAGCTGTTTTTT CASSPRDRWNTGELFF
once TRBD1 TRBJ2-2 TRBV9 TGTGCCAGCAGCGTCAGACAGGGGAACGGGGAGCTGTTTTTT CASSVRQGNGELFF
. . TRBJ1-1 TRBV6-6 TGTGCCAGCAGCCCCCCAATCGGGGAAACTGAAGCTTTCTTT CASSPPIGETEAFF
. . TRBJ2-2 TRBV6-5 TGTGCCAGCAAGTGGGGAGTGGACACCGGGGAGCTGTTTTTT CASKWGVDTGELFF
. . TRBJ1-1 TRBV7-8 TGTGCCAGCAGCTTAGGACGGCTAGGGAACACTGAAGCTTTCTTT CASSLGRLGNTEAFF
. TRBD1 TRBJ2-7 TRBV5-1 TGCGCCAGCAGCCCCCGGGACAGACTCTACGAGCAGTACTTC CASSPRDRLYEQYF
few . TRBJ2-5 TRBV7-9 TGTGCCAGCAGCTTACAGCAAGAGACCCAGTACTTC CASSLQQETQYF
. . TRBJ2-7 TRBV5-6 TGTGCCAGCAGTTCCAGGGTATCCTACGAGCAGTACTTC CASSSRVSYEQYF
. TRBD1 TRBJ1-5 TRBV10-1 TGCGCCAGCGGATCCGGGACAGGGGTTCAGGGATACAATCAGCCCCAGCATTTT CASGSGTGVQGYNQPQHF
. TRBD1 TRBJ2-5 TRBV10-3 TGTGCCATCGGGATCAGGGGGAATTGCCGGAAGACCCAGTACTTC CAIGIRGNCRKTQYF
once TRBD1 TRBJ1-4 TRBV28 TGTGCCAGCAGTCCGTCAGGGGGCGGTGAAAAACTGTTTTTT CASSPSGGGEKLFF
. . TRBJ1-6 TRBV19 TGTGCCAGTAAATTCTTGCGGAGTTCCTATAATTCACCCCTCCACTTT CASKFLRSSYNSPLHF
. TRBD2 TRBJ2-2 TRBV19 TGTGCCAGTAGTGTAACTAGCGGCCTCACCGGGGAGCTGTTTTTT CASSVTSGLTGELFF
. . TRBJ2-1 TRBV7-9 TGTGCCAGCAGCTCGCTGACTCCTAGGAGGGGATCCTACAATGAGCAGTTCTTC CASSSLTPRRGSYNEQFF